Listed here are 12 T cell receptor beta chains from one sample, sequenced in a study of blood T cells in healthy people across ages. A second about 7 to 12 cycle PCR used barcoded and J-beta primers. One entry per CDR3 protein, called by TCRdb with MiXCR from the 5' RACE reads. Of 1.5 million to 2 million distinct CDR3 sequences listed, less than 50% are singletons. Material for sequencing was blood. These receptors all come from a woman in her forties in good health.

The V call is TRBV5-1, the J call TRBJ2-7; TRBD1 aligns across 9 bases. Germline lookup yields CDR1 SGHRS and CDR2 YFSETQ. The CDR3 runs to 14 residues. V shed 4 bases and J 7 bases; nucleotides not matched to a gene: 9. The CDR3: CASSLAGQGEEQYF. The CDR3 DNA is TGCGCCAGCAGCCTCGCGGGACAGGGAGAAGAGCAGTACTTC.

The J gene is TRBJ2-7, the V gene TRBV20-1; unclear D gene. Germline V gene lookup returns CDR1 DFQATT and CDR2 SNEGSKA (reference sequence). V was trimmed by 4 bases and J by 0 bases, leaving 13 bases between them. The CDR3 spans 14 residues. In nucleotides, the CDR3 is TGCAGTGCTATCCCCGGGCATAGCTCCTACGAGCAGTACTTC. Translation: CSAIPGHSSYEQYF.

This clonotype occurred a few times. The chain carries TRBV12-3 or TRBV12-4 and TRBJ2-4, with D perhaps being TRBD1 or TRBD2 (6 bases each). There are 18 residues in the CDR3. V was shortened by 3 bases and J by 2 bases, with 20 bases between the two germline ends. CDR3 amino acids: CASSFELRGDRPKNIQYF. DNA for the CDR3: TGTGCCAGCAGTTTCGAACTTAGGGGGGACCGACCCAAAAACATTCAGTACTTC.

The chain carries TRBV12-3 or TRBV12-4 and TRBJ2-7; D is ambiguous. V was trimmed by 6 bases and J by 0 bases, leaving 9 bases between them. The CDR3 contains 13 residues. The CDR3 DNA is TGTGCCAGCAGGCAGTCGAGCTCCTACGAGCAGTACTTC. Encoded protein: CASRQSSSYEQYF.

The V call is TRBV4-3, the J call TRBJ1-2; no definite D call. Germline V gives CDR1 LGHNA, CDR2 YSLEER. The CDR3 loop spans 16 amino acids. V was pared by 0 bases and J by 0 bases, with 11 bases between. The CDR3 DNA reads as TGCGCCAGCAGCCAAGATTGGGGAGCCACTAACTATGGCTACACCTTC. It codes for CASSQDWGATNYGYTF.

This rearrangement joins TRBV2 to TRBJ2-2; D is possibly TRBD2 (6 bases). Germline assignment: CDR1 SNHLY and CDR2 FYNNEI. The ends were cut back, 6 bases at V and 1 base at J, with 12 bases in the middle. The CDR3 contains 15 residues. This chain's CDR3 is CASSPGLWNTGELFF. The CDR3 region has the DNA TGTGCCAGCAGCCCGGGACTTTGGAACACCGGGGAGCTGTTTTTT.

This chain links TRBV27 with TRBJ1-2; 10 nucleotides match TRBD1. V lost 3 bases to trimming and J lost 6 bases; unmatched junction nucleotides: 4. CDR1 and CDR2 (germline): MNHEY, SMNVEV (reference sequence). The CDR3 sequence is 14 residues long. The CDR3 region is CASSFDRGQNGYTF. DNA of the CDR3: TGTGCCAGCAGTTTTGACAGGGGGCAAAATGGCTACACCTTC.

This clonotype was seen just once. The V call is TRBV20-1, the J call TRBJ1-4; TRBD1 aligns across 7 bases. CDR1 DFQATT and CDR2 SNEGSKA come from the germline V gene (reference sequence). The CDR3 has 16 amino acids. J gave up 0 bases and V 2 bases, and 6 bases lay outside the gene matches. The CDR3 bases are TGCAGTGCTAGATCCCTCAGGGGGGCAACTAATGAAAAACTGTTTTTT. Its translation: CSARSLRGATNEKLFF.

The chain recombines TRBV15 with TRBJ1-2; D gene ambiguous. In germline, CDR1 is LNHNV, CDR2 YYDKDF (reference sequence). The CDR3 runs 15 residues. Trimming left V 3 bases short and J 4 bases short, with 15 bases between. The CDR3 here is CATSSESSVFYGYTF. CDR3 nucleotide sequence: TGTGCCACCAGCAGTGAGTCTTCCGTCTTCTATGGCTACACCTTC.

There are a few counts of this clonotype. Compared with germline, one end of the junction differs, possibly owing to a read error. This chain uses TRBV11-2 with TRBJ2-7; 7 positions agree with TRBD2. Germline values: CDR1 SGHAT, CDR2 FQNNGV. The CDR3 has 14 residues. The CDR3 DNA is TGTGCCAGCAGCGTAGACGGGGGGAGCTACGAGCAGTACTTC. Its protein is CASSVDGGSYEQYF.

J is TRBJ2-6 and V is TRBV20-1; TRBD1 agrees at 7 bases. Germline CDR1 and CDR2: DFQATT and SNEGSKA (reference sequence). The CDR3 covers 17 residues. Trimming removed 3 bases from V and 0 bases from J; junction bases left unmatched: 8. CDR3 nucleotides: TGCAGTGCTAGCCCTCAGGGGGACCCCTCTGGGGCCAACGTCCTGACTTTC. Residues: CSASPQGDPSGANVLTF.

The rearrangement joins TRBV7-9 to TRBJ1-1; weak D call: TRBD1 (5 bases). Germline CDR1 and CDR2: SEHNR and FQNEAQ (reference sequence). The CDR3 covers 15 residues. Trimming shortened V by 5 bases and J by 4 bases, and 17 bases separated the two germline ends. The CDR3 reads CASSPPGPWGTEAFF. CDR3 sequence (DNA): TGTGCCAGCAGCCCACCGGGGCCCTGGGGCACTGAAGCTTTCTTT.